These T cell receptor beta chains were read from a single sample in a study of cytomegalovirus exposure and HLA in healthy donors. TCRdb's table, derived via immunoSEQ multiplex PCR, lists solely in-frame clones and lacks some. The profile shows about 150,000 clones, 60% to 85% of them singletons. Sequencing was carried out using PBMCs. Receptors originate from a middle-aged woman in good health and CMV-seropositive. Both conserved end residues are part of each CDR3. D genes are given only for firm matches.

V	D	CDR3
TRBV5-1	TRBD1	CASSTGQGVYEQYF
TRBV5-4	TRBD1	CASSRGQDYGYTF
TRBV15	.	CATSSRGSNSGANVLTF
TRBV2	TRBD2	CASTGGGGIREQFF
TRBV2	TRBD2	CASISGGTTSTDTQYF
TRBV6-6	TRBD1	CASSLGQDLEQFF
TRBV5-1	.	CASRAGADYNEQFF
TRBV11-3	.	CASRGITDTQYF
TRBV19	TRBD1	CASSKRDSPEVEKLFF
TRBV5-4	TRBD2	CASSPTPGGGLLHTQYF
TRBV2	.	CASTQGPGVAEAFF
TRBV29-1	TRBD1	CSVPRTGSSEKLFF
TRBV9	.	CASSGTADNSPLHF
TRBV6-6	.	CASSYSVSSYEQYF
TRBV19	TRBD1	CASKGTDSYGYTF
TRBV30	TRBD1	CAWSPGTGCLLATNEKLFF
TRBV6-1	TRBD1	CASRIQGADTEAFF
TRBV2	.	CASSGSSLSSLHF
TRBV9	.	CASSVEAAPTYEQYF
TRBV7-9	.	CSSSPLLLNYGYTF
TRBV2	TRBD2	CASRLNLAGDPDTQYF
TRBV30	TRBD1	CAWSGQGPDTQYF
TRBV2	.	CASSFIRGFF
TRBV9	.	CASSVGTANYGYTF
TRBV4-1	.	CASSQEHPGSPTDTQYF
TRBV5-1	TRBD1	CASSWDRGWEQYF
TRBV29-1	.	CSVGSPRHYSNQPQHF
TRBV18	TRBD2	CASSPPGLAGGLRTDTQYF
TRBV9	.	CASSLMSSGNTIYF
TRBV5-1	TRBD1	CASSLVGTGLAYEQYF
TRBV5-6	.	CASSLQGDQPQHF
TRBV19	TRBD1	CASRRDRGELFF
TRBV6-5	.	CASSEAGIYGYTF
TRBV6-4	.	CAIIPSYEQYF
TRBV30	TRBD2	CAWSMLAGVQETQYF
TRBV30	.	CAWSVGGFNGYTF
TRBV29-1	TRBD1	CSVGLLGLVTGATVGYTF
TRBV23-1	TRBD1	CASSQSRQGVWPQHF
TRBV18	.	CASVESYGNSPLHF
TRBV2	TRBD1	CASRKGAQDTEAFF
TRBV10-3	.	CAISEQGFQQPQHF
TRBV6-5	.	CASRRGTETQYF
TRBV6-1	TRBD1	CASRADRGNYGYTF
TRBV7-2	TRBD1	CASSLVSGGYGYTF
TRBV5-1	TRBD1	CASSFTGTGGADEAFF
TRBV23-1	.	CASSGRHDSNQPQHF
TRBV30	.	CAWSQGGDTEAFF
TRBV12-5	TRBD1	CASGFGTANTEAFF
TRBV18	.	CASSPPNRRNTEAFF
TRBV10-3	.	CAISESTAYGYTF
TRBV4-1	.	CASSRTFSSETQYF
TRBV25-1	TRBD1	CASSHLQGSEQFF
TRBV28	.	CASSLMGGQFF
TRBV7-2	.	CASSPRFRGELFF
TRBV2	.	CASRDNLGTGELFF
TRBV6-4	TRBD1	CASRPGQGGNEKLFF
TRBV7-6	.	CASSLGPGGTEAFF
TRBV9	.	CASSVAGGSTDTQYF